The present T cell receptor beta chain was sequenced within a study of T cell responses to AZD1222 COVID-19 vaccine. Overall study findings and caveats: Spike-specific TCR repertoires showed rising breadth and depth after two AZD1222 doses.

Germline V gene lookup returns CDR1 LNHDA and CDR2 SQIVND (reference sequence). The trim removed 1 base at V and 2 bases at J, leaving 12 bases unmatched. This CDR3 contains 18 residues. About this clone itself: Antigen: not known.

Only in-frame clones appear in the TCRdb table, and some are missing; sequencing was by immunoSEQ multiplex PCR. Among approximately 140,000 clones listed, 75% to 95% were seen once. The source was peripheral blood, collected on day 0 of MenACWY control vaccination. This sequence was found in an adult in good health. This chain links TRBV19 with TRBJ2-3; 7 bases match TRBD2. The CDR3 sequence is CASSIATTSLSYTDTQYF. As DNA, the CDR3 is TGTGCCAGTAGTATAGCCACGACTAGCCTCTCTTACACAGATACGCAGTATTTT. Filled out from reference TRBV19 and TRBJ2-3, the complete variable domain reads DGGITQSPKYLFRKEGQNVTLSCEQNLNHDAMYWYRQDPGQGLRLIYYSQIVNDFQKGDIAEGYSVSREKKESFPLTVTSAQKNPTAFYLCASSIATTSLSYTDTQYFGPGTRLTVL.